This T cell receptor (beta chain) was sequenced in a study of T cell repertoires in cytomegalovirus infection. CDR3 length: 14 residues. The germline V and J ends were trimmed by 6 bases and 6 bases, with 17 bases remaining between them. Germline assignment: CDR1 KGHSH and CDR2 LQKENI. TCRdb reprocessed the reads via MiXCR and lists one record per CDR3 protein. Seen here are 570,000 or so distinct CDR3 sequences, 40% observed once, and the top ten hold around 46%. Points on this clonotype: What it recognizes is unknown.

The origin of this receptor is a human donor in good health (CMV status not recorded). Some clones in this sample may be carry-over from other donors' samples. V and J are TRBV18 and TRBJ1-2, with TRBD1 as a possible D gene (6 bases). The sequencing used cultured PBMCs, collected from culture after CMV antigen stimulation. CDR3 in amino acids: CASSPGSTGNGYTF. In DNA form, the CDR3 reads TGTGCCAGCTCGCCTGGAAGCACAGGGAATGGCTACACCTTC.